What follows are 6 T cell receptor beta chains derived from one specimen sequenced in a study of cytomegalovirus exposure and HLA in healthy donors. Researchers ran the PCR with 60 Vbeta and 13 Jbeta primers. Sequencing used immunoSEQ multiplex PCR; TCRdb keeps in-frame clones, though not all of them. Among around 120,000 clones listed, about 80% were seen once. The sequenced sample consisted of PBMCs. These receptors all come from a female donor in good health and CMV-seropositive.

This chain connects TRBV7-6 to TRBJ2-7, with a possible D match to TRBD2 (6 bases). CDR3 length equals 12 residues. Deletions cut 11 bases from V and 3 bases from J, with 14 bases between. Germline V gives CDR1 SGHVS, CDR2 FNYEAQ. This chain's CDR3 is CARRDSYYEQYF. CDR3 DNA sequence: TGTGCCCGGAGGGATTCTTACTACGAGCAGTACTTC. Variable domain in full (rest from reference TRBV7-6 and TRBJ2-7): GAGVSQSPRYKVTKRGQDVALRCDPISGHVSLYWYRQALGQGPEFLTYFNYEAQQDKSGLPNDRFSAERPEGSISTLTIQRTEQRDSAMYRCARRDSYYEQYFGPGTRLTVT.

This clone was seen once. V and J are TRBV6-5 and TRBJ1-6, with D possibly being TRBD1 (5 bases). V lost 2 bases to trimming and J lost 9 bases, with 17 bases between them. Germline CDR1 is MNHEY and CDR2 is SVGAGI. The CDR3 loop spans 16 amino acids. Here the CDR3 reads CASSYSRGGIVSPLHF. The CDR3 nucleotides read TGTGCCAGCAGTTACAGCCGCGGGGGAATTGTTTCACCCCTCCACTTT.

As DNA, the CDR3 is TGTGCCAGCAGACCAACTAGCGGGGGGGCCGGGACGCAGTATTTT. The encoded protein is CASRPTSGGAGTQYF. The rearrangement joins TRBV6-5 to TRBJ2-3; 13 bases fit TRBD2. CDR1 is MNHEY and CDR2 is SVGAGI in the germline V gene. J was trimmed by 9 bases and V by 6 bases; bases with no gene match: 9. The CDR3 runs to 15 residues.

The rearrangement links TRBV7-9 to TRBJ1-5; maybe TRBD1 (5 bases). The V end was cut by 1 base, the J end by 7 bases, with 17 bases between. The CDR3 sequence is 16 residues long. Germline V CDR1 and CDR2: SEHNR, FQNEAQ (reference sequence). CDR3 DNA: TGTGCCAGCAGCTTAGGGGTCGGCGGGGGAGCCCAGCCCCAGCATTTT. This sequence encodes CASSLGVGGGAQPQHF.

This chain connects TRBV6-5 to TRBJ1-2; maybe TRBD1 (6 bases). CDR1 MNHEY and CDR2 SVGAGI come from the germline V gene. The CDR3 totals 15 residues. V shed 2 bases and J shed 3 bases, with 13 bases lying between them. CDR3 nucleotide sequence: TGTGCCAGCAGTTACACAGGGCCTGGGGACTATGGCTACACCTTC. It translates to CASSYTGPGDYGYTF.

The rearrangement joins TRBV4-3 to TRBJ2-6; D not resolved. The germline V gene encodes CDR1 LGHNA and CDR2 YSLEER. V lost 4 bases and J 0 bases, leaving 7 bases between the germline ends. The CDR3 sequence is 15 residues long. The CDR3 region is CASSPRVSGANVLTF. For the CDR3, the DNA is TGCGCCAGCAGCCCCCGGGTCTCTGGGGCCAACGTCCTGACTTTC.